The subject of this entry is one T cell receptor (beta chain). Which antigen it targets is not known. Base quality data are lacking; no much larger clone is found one base away. The data originate from a study of response to subunit inactivated influenza vaccine (dated by TCRdb to 2016 to 2019). Looking at the study overall: The study used deep quantitative T cell receptor repertoire profiling to track responses to a trivalent subunit inactivated influenza vaccine. Overall results and qualifications from the work: It was suggested by the authors that each seasonal influenza vaccination may recruit only a limited number of new T cells.

Library construction relied on RT-PCR. Sequencing used an Illumina HiSeq 2500. TCRdb itself trimmed the public reads at Q25 with fastp, ran MiXCR and retained productive beta chains. Merged by CDR3 protein, the rows form single entries marked with the most common genes and DNA. The sample table lists roughly 500,000 distinct CDR3 sequences, 25% of them with a count of one. Of the sample, around 1.8% is held by the ten largest clones. The germline V gene (reference sequence) sets CDR1 to DFQATT and CDR2 to SNEGSKA. Here V drops 3 bases and J drops 1 base, and the junction holds 10 bases not matched to any gene. The CDR3 covers 17 residues, taking in both the cysteine and the phenylalanine. The kept DNA is CDR3 alone, 51 bases in frame from the first base.

The input for sequencing was CD4+ T cells sorted from PBMCs, taken 5 days after vaccination. The TCR comes from a man over 45 who received an inactivated influenza vaccine. Donor details come from another sample of the same person, matched by shared clones. The chain was built from TRBV20-1 and TRBJ2-3; 10 junctional bases match TRBD2. CDR3 reads: CSASDRTSGMGTDTQYF. The DNA is as follows: TGCAGTGCTAGCGATCGGACTAGCGGAATGGGCACAGATACGCAGTATTTT.